The 2 T cell receptor beta chains presented below share a single source sample, sequenced in a study of tissue T cells after allogeneic stem cell transplantation. Sequenced by immunoSEQ multiplex PCR; TCRdb stores in-frame clones only, minus some. The data contain nearly 50,000 clones, 73% of them singletons. The sequencing sample was made of sorted cells pooled from one or two spleens. The origin of the receptors is a pool of C57BL/6 mice in good health.

A note on this clone: Mouse gene names and germline throughout. The CDR3 end is not reached by the read, which stops 1 residue before it; the germline J gene fills it in. V is TRBV14 and J is TRBJ2-3; D perhaps matches TRBD1 (6 bases). CDR3 length equals 15 residues. Germline CDR1 SGHDT, CDR2 FRDEAV. Trimming left V 1 base short and J 3 bases short, with 12 bases between. The DNA read from the CDR3 is TGTGCCAGCAGTTTCAACAGGGTGGGGGCAGAAACGCTGTAT. Amino acid sequence: CASSFNRVGAETLY. The entire CDR3 protein is CASSFNRVGAETLYF.

On this clone: The gene names given are mouse names. The CDR3 is cut off 1 residue early in the read; its end comes from the germline J gene. This chain links TRBV31 with TRBJ1-4, with D possibly matching TRBD1 (5 bases). The length of the CDR3 is 15 residues. Trimming removed 0 bases at V and 3 bases at J, with 11 bases between. The V gene's germline CDR1 is GKSSPN and CDR2 SITVG. The CDR3 bases that were read are TGTGCCTGGAGTCTAATCCCAGGGACCAACGAAAGATTATTT. Translation gives CAWSLIPGTNERLF. Given in full, the CDR3 is CAWSLIPGTNERLFF.